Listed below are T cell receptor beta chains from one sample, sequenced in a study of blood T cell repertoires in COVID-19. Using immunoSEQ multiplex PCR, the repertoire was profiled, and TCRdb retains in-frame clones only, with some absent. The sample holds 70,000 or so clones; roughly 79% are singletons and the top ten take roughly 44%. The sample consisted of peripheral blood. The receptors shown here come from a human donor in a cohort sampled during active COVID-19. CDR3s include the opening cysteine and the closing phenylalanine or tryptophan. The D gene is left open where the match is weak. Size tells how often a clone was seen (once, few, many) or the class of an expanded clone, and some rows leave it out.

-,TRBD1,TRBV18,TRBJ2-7,CASSPGAGQGTPYEQYF,TGTGCCAGCTCACCAGGGGCGGGACAGGGAACCCCCTACGAGCAGTACTTC
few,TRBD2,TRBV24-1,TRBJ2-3,CATSDPLAGDTDTQYF,TGTGCCACCAGTGACCCACTAGCGGGTGACACAGATACGCAGTATTTT
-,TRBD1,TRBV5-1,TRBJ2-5,CASSIGQGARETQYF,TGCGCCAGCAGCATAGGACAGGGGGCCAGGGAGACCCAGTACTTC
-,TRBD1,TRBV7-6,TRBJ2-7,CASSLNLPGQGAYEQYF,TGTGCCAGCAGCTTAAACCTCCCGGGACAGGGGGCCTACGAGCAGTACTTC
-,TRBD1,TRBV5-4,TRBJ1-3,CASSGRDRGIGNTIYF,TGTGCCAGCAGCGGCCGGGACAGGGGCATTGGAAACACCATATATTTT
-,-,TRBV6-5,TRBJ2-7,CASSYSPWVGDEQYF,TGTGCCAGCAGTTACTCCCCCTGGGTGGGAGACGAGCAGTACTTC
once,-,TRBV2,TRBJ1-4,CASSEALQGAGNEKLFF,TGTGCCAGCAGTGAAGCGCTTCAGGGAGCGGGTAATGAAAAACTGTTTTTT
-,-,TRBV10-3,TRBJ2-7,CAISDNRQHEQYF,TGTGCCATCAGTGATAACCGACAGCACGAGCAGTACTTC
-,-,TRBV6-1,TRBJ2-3,CASSEAERRSPFF,TGTGCCAGCAGTGAAGCTGAGCGCCGATCCCCCTTTTTT
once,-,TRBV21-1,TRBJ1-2,CASKAPNRGQYGYTF,TGTGCCAGCAAGGCTCCAAACAGGGGGCAGTATGGCTACACCTTC
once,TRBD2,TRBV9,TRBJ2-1,CASSTGLAVYNEQFF,TGTGCCAGCAGCACGGGACTAGCGGTTTACAATGAGCAGTTCTTC
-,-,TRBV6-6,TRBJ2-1,CASRSRDTSRNEQFF,TGTGCCAGCAGATCCCGGGACACTTCTCGAAATGAGCAGTTCTTC
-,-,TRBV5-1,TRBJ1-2,CASSLGPQDYGYTF,TGCGCCAGCAGCTTGGGCCCACAGGACTATGGCTACACCTTC
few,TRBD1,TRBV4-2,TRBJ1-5,CASSRLTGEGNQPQHF,TGTGCCAGCAGCCGCCTGACAGGGGAGGGCAATCAGCCCCAGCATTTT
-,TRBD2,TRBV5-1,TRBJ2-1,CASSQAPGLAGGPNEQFF,TGCGCCAGCAGCCAGGCCCCCGGGCTAGCGGGGGGGCCAAATGAGCAGTTCTTC
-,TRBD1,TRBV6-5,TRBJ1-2,CASRRTGLAGYTF,TGTGCCAGCAGACGGACAGGACTGGCGGGCTACACCTTC
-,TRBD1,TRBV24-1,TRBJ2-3,CATSDPLLQGTDTQYF,TGTGCCACCAGTGATCCCCTCTTACAGGGGACAGATACGCAGTATTTT
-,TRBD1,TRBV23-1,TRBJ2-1,CASSQSDRPPRYNEQFF,TGCGCCAGCAGTCAGTCGGACAGGCCCCCTAGGTATAATGAGCAGTTCTTC
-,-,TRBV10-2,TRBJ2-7,CASSEEQAPSYEQYF,TGCGCCAGCAGTGAGGAACAGGCGCCCTCGTACGAGCAGTACTTC
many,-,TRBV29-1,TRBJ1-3,CSVLVGNTIYF,TGCAGCGTCCTCGTTGGAAACACCATATATTTT
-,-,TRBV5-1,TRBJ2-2,CASSSLGGGNTGELFF,TGCGCCAGCAGCTCCCTCGGAGGGGGCAACACCGGGGAGCTGTTTTTT
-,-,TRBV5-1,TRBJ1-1,CASSLRQTNTEAFF,TGCGCCAGCAGCTTGAGACAAACGAACACTGAAGCTTTCTTT
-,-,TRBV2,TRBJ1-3,CASSLQGSGNTIYF,TGTGCCAGCAGTCTACAGGGCTCTGGAAACACCATATATTTT
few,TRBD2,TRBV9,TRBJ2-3,CASSPHSGGITDTQYF,TGTGCCAGCAGCCCCCATAGCGGGGGGATTACAGATACGCAGTATTTT
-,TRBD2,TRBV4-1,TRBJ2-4,CASTRTSRRAKNIQYF,TGCGCCAGCACCCGGACTAGCCGTAGGGCCAAAAACATTCAGTACTTC
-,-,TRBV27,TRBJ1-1,CASSLSNMAPAEAFF,TGTGCCAGCAGTTTATCAAACATGGCCCCCGCTGAAGCTTTCTTT
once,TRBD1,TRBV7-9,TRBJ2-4,CASSKRDRENIQYF,TGTGCCAGCAGCAAGAGGGACAGGGAGAACATTCAGTACTTC
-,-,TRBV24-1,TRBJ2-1,CATSVPGFNEQFF,TGTGCCACCAGTGTCCCAGGGTTTAATGAGCAGTTCTTC
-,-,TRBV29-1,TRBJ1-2,CSVVPGGGLAANYAGYTF,TGCAGCGTCGTACCCGGCGGGGGTCTGGCGGCTAACTATGCTGGCTACACCTTC
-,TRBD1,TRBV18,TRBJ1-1,CASSPLRGPQSEAFF,TGTGCCAGCTCGCCTCTCAGGGGGCCTCAATCTGAAGCTTTCTTT
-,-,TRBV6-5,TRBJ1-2,CASSLGANYGYTF,TGTGCCAGCAGTCTGGGGGCCAACTATGGCTACACCTTC
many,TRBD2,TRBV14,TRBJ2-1,CASSQDLGRVYNEQFF,TGTGCCAGCAGCCAAGATCTTGGGAGGGTATACAATGAGCAGTTCTTC
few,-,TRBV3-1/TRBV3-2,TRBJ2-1,CASSQGDNEQFF,TGTGCCAGCAGCCAAGGCGACAATGAGCAGTTCTTC
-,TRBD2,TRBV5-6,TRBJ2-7,CASSLVASGAYEQYF,TGTGCCAGCAGCTTGGTGGCTAGCGGGGCCTACGAGCAGTACTTC
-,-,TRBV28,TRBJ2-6,CASSTIGPDWANVLTF,TGTGCCAGCAGTACCATTGGTCCCGACTGGGCCAACGTCCTGACTTTC
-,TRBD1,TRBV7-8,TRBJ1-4,CASSIPTGGSEKLFF,TGTGCCAGCAGCATCCCGACAGGGGGTTCGGAAAAACTGTTTTTT
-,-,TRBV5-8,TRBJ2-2,CASSSRRQGNGELFF,TGTGCCAGCAGCTCCCGCCGCCAGGGAAACGGGGAGCTGTTTTTT
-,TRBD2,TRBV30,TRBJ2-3,CAWSVGSGGLTDTQYF,TGTGCCTGGAGTGTCGGTAGCGGGGGCCTCACAGATACGCAGTATTTT
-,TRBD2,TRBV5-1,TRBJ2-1,CASSLLTSGSGAYNEQFF,TGCGCCAGCAGCTTATTGACTAGCGGGAGTGGCGCCTACAATGAGCAGTTCTTC
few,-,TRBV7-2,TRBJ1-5,CASSLVQGSNQPQHF,TGTGCCAGCAGCTTAGTTCAGGGGAGCAATCAGCCCCAGCATTTT
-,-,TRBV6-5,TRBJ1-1,CASSLGSPLNTEAFF,TGTGCCAGCAGCCTCGGGAGTCCCTTGAACACTGAAGCTTTCTTT
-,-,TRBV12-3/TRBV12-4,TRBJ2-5,CASSAGARETQYF,TGTGCCAGCAGCGCAGGGGCTCGAGAGACCCAGTACTTC
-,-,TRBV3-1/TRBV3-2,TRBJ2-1,CASSQEPQGRSYNEQFF,TGTGCCAGCAGCCAAGAACCTCAGGGTCGCTCCTACAATGAGCAGTTCTTC
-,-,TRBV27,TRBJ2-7,CASSPAGGRQYF,TGTGCCAGCAGCCCCGCGGGCGGTAGGCAGTACTTC
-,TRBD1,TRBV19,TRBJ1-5,CASSPPTGRNQPQHF,TGTGCCAGTAGTCCCCCGACAGGGCGCAATCAGCCCCAGCATTTT
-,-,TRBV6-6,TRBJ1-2,CASSYSQGTDYGYTF,TGTGCCAGCAGTTACTCGCAGGGGACGGACTATGGCTACACCTTC
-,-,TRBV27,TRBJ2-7,CASSRPSLFMYEQYF,TGTGCCAGCAGTCGCCCATCCCTATTTATGTACGAGCAGTACTTC
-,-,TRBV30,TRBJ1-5,CAWGQSNQPQHF,TGTGCCTGGGGCCAAAGCAATCAGCCCCAGCATTTT
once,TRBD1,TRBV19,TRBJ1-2,CASKADRVVYGYTF,TGTGCCAGTAAAGCCGACAGGGTCGTCTATGGCTACACCTTC
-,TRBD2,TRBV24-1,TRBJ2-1,CATSVPRGASGMGEQFF,TGTGCCACCAGTGTGCCCCGCGGGGCTAGCGGGATGGGTGAGCAGTTCTTC
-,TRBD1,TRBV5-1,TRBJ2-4,CASSSRTGPDIQYF,TGCGCCAGCAGCTCGCGGACAGGCCCGGACATTCAGTACTTC
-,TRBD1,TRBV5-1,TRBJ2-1,CASQRTGPYNEQFF,TGCGCCAGCCAACGGACAGGTCCTTACAATGAGCAGTTCTTC
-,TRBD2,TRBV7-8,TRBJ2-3,CASRGSERGGTDTQYF,TGTGCCAGCAGGGGTTCGGAACGGGGGGGCACAGATACGCAGTATTTT
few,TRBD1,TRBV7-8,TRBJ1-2,CASSPVQGDGYTF,TGTGCCAGCAGCCCTGTACAGGGGGATGGCTACACCTTC